This is a list of T cell receptor beta chains from one sample in a study of T cell responses to AZD1222 COVID-19 vaccine. Generated by immunoSEQ multiplex PCR, the TCRdb table keeps only in-frame clones and is missing some. This table has 70,000 to 90,000 clones, roughly 84% appearing once. This sample comprised peripheral blood, obtained 28 days after the second AZD1222 dose. These receptors came from an adult who received the AZD1222 COVID-19 vaccine. Both conserved end residues are part of each CDR3. Each record gives: J gene, D gene, V gene, clone size, CDR3 protein, CDR3 DNA. A D gene is named only where the DNA matches it firmly. Where a row states a size, it is once, few, many or the class of an expanded clone; other rows omit it.

TRBJ2-6 TRBD1 TRBV28 . CASSFTTGGSNVLTF TGTGCCAGCAGTTTTACAACAGGGGGGTCCAACGTCCTGACTTTC
TRBJ2-7 TRBD2 TRBV2 . CASRATGLVYEQYF TGTGCCAGCAGAGCGACGGGACTAGTATACGAGCAGTACTTC
TRBJ1-1 . TRBV29-1 . CSVRVNTEAFF TGCAGCGTTAGGGTGAACACTGAAGCTTTCTTT
TRBJ1-1 . TRBV20-1 . CSASSGDPEAFF TGCAGTGCTAGTTCAGGGGACCCAGAAGCTTTCTTT
TRBJ1-1 TRBD1 TRBV5-1 . CASSPQPGGGTEAFF TGCGCCAGCAGCCCTCAGCCAGGGGGAGGAACTGAAGCTTTCTTT
TRBJ1-1 . TRBV7-9 once CASTWYTEAFF TGTGCCAGCACCTGGTACACTGAAGCTTTCTTT
TRBJ2-1 TRBD2 TRBV3-1/TRBV3-2 . CASSQDPSGGYNEQFF TGTGCCAGCAGCCAAGATCCTAGCGGGGGCTACAATGAGCAGTTCTTC
TRBJ1-1 . TRBV7-3 . CASSLAMNTEAFF TGTGCCAGCAGCTTAGCTATGAACACTGAAGCTTTCTTT
TRBJ1-2 TRBD1 TRBV6-5 once CAATGAGYGYTF TGTGCCGCGACAGGGGCCGGCTATGGCTACACCTTC
TRBJ2-7 TRBD1 TRBV18 . CASSPSVTNRGSGTEQYF TGTGCCAGCTCGCCTTCCGTAACAAACAGGGGGAGTGGAACCGAGCAGTACTTC
TRBJ1-1 . TRBV2 . CASRGTGGANTEAFF TGTGCCAGCAGAGGGACCGGGGGGGCGAACACTGAAGCTTTCTTT
TRBJ2-7 . TRBV12-3/TRBV12-4 . CASSSQTAREQYF TGTGCCAGCAGTTCCCAGACAGCTAGGGAGCAGTACTTC
TRBJ1-1 . TRBV11-2 . CASSLERNTEAFF TGTGCCAGCAGCTTAGAGCGGAACACTGAAGCTTTCTTT
TRBJ2-2 . TRBV29-1 few CSVRPGTGNTGELFF TGCAGCGTGAGGCCAGGGACGGGGAACACCGGGGAGCTGTTTTTT
TRBJ2-3 . TRBV19 few CASRARDQGPLTDTQYF TGTGCCAGTAGAGCCAGGGACCAGGGGCCCCTCACAGATACGCAGTATTTT
TRBJ2-1 TRBD2 TRBV7-3 . CASSLSWGTRDEQFF TGTGCCAGCAGCTTAAGTTGGGGGACTAGGGATGAGCAGTTCTTC